One and the same sample provided the 21 T cell receptor beta chains below, sequenced in a study of cytomegalovirus exposure and HLA in healthy donors (dated by TCRdb to about 2017). Library prep was done by the immunoSEQ multiplex PCR assay. The multiplex PCR relied on a mix of 60 forward primers for TCR Vbeta segments and 13 reverse primers for TCR Jbeta segments. The clones in this table, taken by TCRdb from immuneACCESS, are in-frame only. Not every clone is retained; where verified, under half of the shortfall comes from an unresolved V gene, and the cause of the rest is unknown. The sample table shows 85,000 to 120,000 clones, and around four fifths are seen once. The top ten clonotypes cover just over 2.5% of the sample. Sequenced sample: PBMCs. Receptors were obtained from a middle-aged man in good health and CMV-seronegative.

The CDR3 protein is CASSVSPDSSYGYTF. DNA for the CDR3: TGTGCCAGCAGCGTATCCCCGGACAGTTCCTATGGCTACACCTTC. The chain links TRBV9 to TRBJ1-2; a weak D match, TRBD1 (6 bases). This CDR3 comprises 15 residues. The ends were cut back, 1 base at V and 4 bases at J, with 14 bases in the middle. Looked up from germline, CDR1 is SGDLS and CDR2 is YYNGEE.

The chain combines TRBV4-1 with TRBJ2-4, with 10 bases lining up with TRBD2. V was pared by 1 base and J by 4 bases, with 7 bases of the junction left unmatched. This CDR3 is 17 amino acids long. Per germline, CDR1 MGHRA and CDR2 YSYEKL. DNA for the CDR3: TGCGCCAGCAGCCAAGTCGGAGCGGGGGGGTCTAAAAACATTCAGTACTTC. This sequence encodes CASSQVGAGGSKNIQYF.

The chain recombines TRBV18 with TRBJ1-1; the D gene is possibly TRBD1 (6 bases). Trimming removed 3 bases from V and 6 bases from J, with 14 bases in between. Germline values: CDR1 KGHSH, CDR2 LQKENI. CDR3 size: 14 residues. The CDR3: CASSPQQGEAEAFF. In nucleotides, the CDR3 is TGTGCCAGCTCACCCCAACAGGGCGAAGCTGAAGCTTTCTTT.

The V call is TRBV15, the J call TRBJ2-7, with D possibly TRBD2 on 7 matching bases. The CDR3 is 16 residues long. The germline V and J ends were trimmed by 1 base and 2 bases, with 15 bases remaining between them. Germline V gives CDR1 LNHNV, CDR2 YYDKDF (reference sequence). The chain's CDR3 is CATSRGRGGPTYEQYF. The CDR3 region has the DNA TGTGCCACCAGCAGAGGTAGGGGGGGTCCTACCTACGAGCAGTACTTC.

V and J are TRBV7-2 and TRBJ1-1; TRBD1 aligns across 9 bases. Germline CDR1 and CDR2: SGHTA and FQGNSA. V lost 6 bases to trimming and J lost 4 bases; unmatched junction nucleotides: 9. This CDR3 has 15 amino acids. This CDR3 reads CASRSGQGSFTEAFF. The CDR3 nucleotides are TGTGCCAGCAGATCCGGACAGGGGTCGTTCACTGAAGCTTTCTTT.

J is TRBJ2-1 and V is TRBV5-1; D perhaps matches TRBD2 (5 bases). Looked up from germline, CDR1 is SGHRS and CDR2 is YFSETQ. Trimming removed 1 base from V and 9 bases from J, with 11 bases in between. The CDR3 spans 13 residues. The CDR3: CASSLPGSFEQFF. The CDR3 DNA follows: TGCGCCAGCAGCTTGCCGGGGTCTTTTGAGCAGTTCTTC.

V and J are TRBV7-3 and TRBJ1-3; D perhaps matches TRBD1 (6 bases). CDR1 SGHTA and CDR2 FQGTGA come from the germline V gene. This CDR3 region has 15 residues. Trimming removed 0 bases from V and 4 bases from J, with 10 bases in between. CDR3 loop: CASSLTGGTGNTIYF. In DNA, the CDR3 is TGTGCCAGCAGCTTAACCGGGGGGACAGGAAACACCATATATTTT.

The J gene is TRBJ2-2, the V gene TRBV29-1; TRBD1 might be the D (6 bases). With 2 bases removed from V and 0 bases from J, the gap between germline ends came to 10 bases. CDR3 size: 15 residues. The germline CDR1 and CDR2 sequences are SQVTM and ANQGSEA. DNA for the CDR3: TGCAGCGTTGAAACCGGGACAACGAACACCGGGGAGCTGTTTTTT. Encoded protein: CSVETGTTNTGELFF.

The chain uses TRBV10-3 and TRBJ1-5; tentative D call: TRBD1 (5 bases). V was pared by 4 bases and J by 3 bases, with 7 bases between. Germline lookup yields CDR1 ENHRY and CDR2 SYGVKD. CDR3 length equals 13 residues. CDR3 loop: CAISGRDNQPQHF. The CDR3, as DNA: TGTGCCATCAGTGGCAGGGACAATCAGCCCCAGCATTTT.

The chain joins TRBV25-1 to TRBJ1-4; perhaps TRBD1 as D (5 bases). The ends were cut back, 0 bases at V and 5 bases at J, with 13 bases in the middle. The CDR3 runs to 16 residues. Germline V lookup: CDR1 MGHDK, CDR2 SYGVNS. This chain's CDR3 is CASSEYGTGLNEKLFF. As DNA, the CDR3 is TGTGCCAGCAGTGAATACGGAACAGGTTTGAATGAAAAACTGTTTTTT.

This sequence joins TRBV7-9 and TRBJ1-1; D gene unclear. The CDR3 spans 14 residues. Germline V gene lookup returns CDR1 SEHNR and CDR2 FQNEAQ (reference sequence). V was pared by 4 bases and J by 4 bases, with 13 bases between. The CDR3 reads CASSSFDRSTEAFF. CDR3 DNA sequence: TGTGCCAGCAGCTCATTCGATCGGAGCACTGAAGCTTTCTTT.

The V call is TRBV11-3, the J call TRBJ2-7; TRBD2 matches 8 bases. CDR1 and CDR2 from the germline V gene are SGHNT and YENEEA. The CDR3 has 15 amino acids. V was clipped by 0 bases and J by 0 bases; unmatched bases: 1. The CDR3 spells CASSLDRGGSYEQYF. The CDR3 coding sequence is TGTGCCAGCAGCTTAGATCGGGGGGGCTCCTACGAGCAGTACTTC.

This sequence joins TRBV29-1 and TRBJ2-5; D might be TRBD1 (6 bases). Judging by the DNA end, TRBJ2-7 fits better; the J call may be wrong. The CDR3 covers 13 residues. From germline, CDR1 is SQVTM and CDR2 ANQGSEA. The CDR3 DNA reads as TGCAGCGTTGGAGGAACAGGGTCCTACGAGCAGTACTTC. The encoded protein is CSVGGTGSYEQYF.

Comments on this clone: This same CDR3 is encoded by further DNA sequences in the sample. The chain is built from TRBV7-2 and TRBJ2-5; 9 bases align to TRBD2. The V and J ends lost 5 bases and 3 bases, in that order; junction bases with no gene match: 4. Germline V gene data show CDR1 as SGHTA and CDR2 as FQGNSA. CDR3 size: 14 residues. The CDR3 is CASSPGLAEETQYF. The CDR3 region has the DNA TGTGCCAGCAGCCCGGGACTAGCCGAAGAGACCCAGTACTTC.

This chain joins TRBV7-9 and TRBJ1-1; D is unresolved. The germline V gene encodes CDR1 SEHNR and CDR2 FQNEAQ (reference sequence). With 5 bases removed from V and 1 base from J, the gap between germline ends came to 17 bases. CDR3 size: 16 residues. The CDR3 loop is CASSLGLARANTEAFF. In DNA form, the CDR3 reads TGTGCCAGCAGCCTAGGACTGGCAAGAGCGAACACTGAAGCTTTCTTT.

Here the CDR3 DNA reads TGTGCCAGCCAAGAAAGGACAGCCTACAATGAGCAGTTCTTC. Translating it yields CASQERTAYNEQFF. This chain links TRBV2 with TRBJ2-1; tentatively, D is TRBD1 (6 bases). The CDR3 sequence is 14 residues long. The V end was cut by 8 bases, the J end by 2 bases, with 13 bases between. CDR1 and CDR2 (germline): SNHLY, FYNNEI.

The chain links TRBV6-4 to TRBJ1-2; 7 bases are shared with TRBD1. The CDR3 runs 14 residues. Losses at the gene ends were 6 bases for V and 0 bases for J; bases not matched to a gene: 4. Germline V gives CDR1 MRHNA, CDR2 SNTAGT. For the CDR3, the DNA is TGTGCCAGCAGCCGGGACAGAACTAACTATGGCTACACCTTC. It yields the protein CASSRDRTNYGYTF.

This sequence joins TRBV6-1 and TRBJ2-1, with 12 bases matching TRBD2. The CDR3 extends over 15 amino acids. Germline CDR1 is MNHNS and CDR2 is SASEGT. The ends lost 6 bases at V and 4 bases at J; junction bases unmatched: 4. The CDR3 region has the DNA TGTGCCAGCAGGGTAGGACTAGCGGGGTACAATGAGCAGTTCTTC. It yields the protein CASRVGLAGYNEQFF.

The chain combines TRBV5-1 with TRBJ1-1; TRBD1 might be the D (5 bases). V was shortened by 0 bases and J by 3 bases, with 9 bases between the two germline ends. The CDR3 sequence is 14 residues long. Per germline, CDR1 SGHRS and CDR2 YFSETQ. CDR3 residues: CASSLVGGDTEAFF. As DNA, the CDR3 is TGCGCCAGCAGCTTGGTGGGAGGGGACACTGAAGCTTTCTTT.

The chain uses TRBV7-2 and TRBJ2-3, with 8 bases fitting TRBD2. This CDR3 has 13 residues. Unmatched junction bases numbered 9, after V lost 10 bases and J lost 6 bases. Germline assignment: CDR1 SGHTA and CDR2 FQGNSA. Written as DNA, the CDR3 is TGTGCCACCCAGCGGGGGCCGACGGATACGCAGTATTTT. This sequence encodes CATQRGPTDTQYF.

The rearrangement links TRBV10-1 to TRBJ2-1, with 7 bases lining up with TRBD1. This CDR3 has 12 amino acids. V shed 0 bases, J shed 12 bases, and the junction held 2 bases outside the gene matches. From germline, CDR1 is WNHNN and CDR2 SYGVQD (reference sequence). The CDR3 coding sequence is TGCGCCAGCAGTGAGTCGAGGACAGGGCAGTTCTTC. Protein: CASSESRTGQFF.